The 24 T cell receptor beta chains presented below share a single source sample, sequenced in a study of blood T cell repertoires in COVID-19. Only in-frame clones appear in the TCRdb table, and some are missing; sequencing was by immunoSEQ multiplex PCR. The top ten hold 2.5% to 3.5% of the sample, which has around 270,000 clones, 75% to 90% seen once. The sample taken for sequencing was PBMCs or T cells enriched from blood (not recorded which). The receptor source for this set is a woman in her 40s who had been exposed to COVID-19.

This clone is a singleton in its sample. V is TRBV20-1 and J is TRBJ2-2; D possibly corresponds to TRBD1 (6 bases). CDR3 length equals 14 residues. Trimming removed 3 bases at V and 0 bases at J, with 8 bases between. Germline values: CDR1 DFQATT, CDR2 SNEGSKA (reference sequence). DNA of the CDR3: TGCAGTGCTAGTCAGGGGCCGAACACCGGGGAGCTGTTTTTT. Protein product: CSASQGPNTGELFF.

This clone appeared once. The chain joins TRBV7-2 to TRBJ2-7; tentatively, D is TRBD2 (7 bases). The CDR3 contains 17 residues. Trimming removed 4 bases from V and 4 bases from J, with 23 bases in between. Germline CDR1 is SGHTA and CDR2 is FQGNSA. CDR3 sequence reads: CASSSGVLGREWYEQYF. CDR3 sequence (DNA): TGTGCCAGCAGCTCAGGGGTCTTAGGGAGGGAGTGGTACGAGCAGTACTTC.

The chain joins TRBV27 to TRBJ2-5, with TRBD1 matching over 8 bases. The CDR3 spans 15 residues. Germline CDR1 MNHEY, CDR2 SMNVEV (reference sequence). The junction had 7 bases not matched to a gene; V was cut back by 5 bases and J by 2 bases. CDR3 amino acids: CASSLPGGSQETQYF. The CDR3 DNA reads as TGTGCCAGCAGTCTCCCAGGGGGCTCGCAAGAGACCCAGTACTTC.

V usage is TRBV2 and J usage is TRBJ2-2, with TRBD1 identical over 8 bases. This CDR3 is 14 amino acids long. The germline gives CDR1 SNHLY, CDR2 FYNNEI. The V and J ends lost 7 bases and 2 bases, in that order; junction bases with no gene match: 3. As DNA, the CDR3 is TGTGCCAGCAAGGACAGGGTCAACACCGGGGAGCTGTTTTTT. Amino acids: CASKDRVNTGELFF. The full variable domain, its missing parts supplied by reference TRBV2 and TRBJ2-2, is EPEVTQTPSHQVTQMGQEVILRCVPISNHLYFYWYRQILGQKVEFLVSFYNNEISEKSEIFDDQFSVERPDGSNFTLKIRSTKLEDSAMYFCASKDRVNTGELFFGEGSRLTVL.

Concerning this clone itself: The junction departs from germline at one end; a sequencing error may be responsible. This sequence joins TRBV5-1 and TRBJ1-2; the D gene is possibly TRBD1 (5 bases). The length of the CDR3 is 13 residues. Germline-derived CDR1 and CDR2 are SGHRS and YFSETQ. The CDR3 protein is CASSFRGIDGYTF. The CDR3, as DNA: TGTGCCAGCAGCTTCCGGGGGATCGATGGCTACACCTTC.

The chain carries TRBV4-1 and TRBJ2-6; D perhaps matches TRBD1 (5 bases). Germline V gene lookup returns CDR1 MGHRA and CDR2 YSYEKL. The CDR3 spans 22 residues. Trimming removed 0 bases at V and 0 bases at J, with 24 bases between. In DNA, the CDR3 is TGCGCCAGCAGCCAAGATCCACTAAGGGGATCACTTTTTAGCTCTGGGGCCAACGTCCTGACTTTC. It encodes CASSQDPLRGSLFSSGANVLTF.

The chain combines TRBV6-5 with TRBJ1-5; TRBD1 might be the D (5 bases). CDR3 length: 15 amino acids. Trimming removed 6 bases from V and 3 bases from J, with 15 bases in between. Germline lookup yields CDR1 MNHEY and CDR2 SVGAGI. In DNA, the CDR3 is TGTGCCAGCAGCCCCATGTCGGGGGACAATCAGCCCCAGCATTTT. It encodes CASSPMSGDNQPQHF.

This clone was counted between two and nine times. Here the CDR3 reads CASSPPPARDGYTF. The CDR3 nucleotides are TGTGCCAGCAGTCCCCCCCCGGCCAGGGATGGCTACACCTTC. V and J are TRBV28 and TRBJ1-2; maybe TRBD1 (5 bases). Trimming cost V 5 bases and J 6 bases, with 16 bases left between them. Germline CDR1 reads MDHEN; CDR2 reads SYDVKM. This CDR3 has 14 amino acids.

This chain connects TRBV2 to TRBJ2-5, with 8 positions matching TRBD2. Germline V gene data show CDR1 as SNHLY and CDR2 as FYNNEI. With 7 bases clipped from V and 6 bases from J, the junction kept 7 bases outside the gene matches. The CDR3 consists of 13 residues. CDR3 residues: CASIRGGLKTQYF. Written as DNA, the CDR3 is TGTGCCAGCATTCGGGGGGGGCTGAAGACCCAGTACTTC. Using reference TRBV2 and TRBJ2-5 for the parts outside the CDR3, the full variable domain is EPEVTQTPSHQVTQMGQEVILRCVPISNHLYFYWYRQILGQKVEFLVSFYNNEISEKSEIFDDQFSVERPDGSNFTLKIRSTKLEDSAMYFCASIRGGLKTQYFGPGTRLLVL.

The table lists this clone with a few counts. The V and J genes are TRBV7-2 and TRBJ2-7, with D possibly matching TRBD2 (5 bases). CDR3 length: 15 amino acids. Trimming cost V 4 bases and J 2 bases, with 15 bases left between them. CDR1 is SGHTA and CDR2 is FQGNSA in the germline V gene. For the CDR3, the DNA is TGTGCCAGCAGCTCCCGGGGTGGTCCTACCTACGAGCAGTACTTC. Its protein is CASSSRGGPTYEQYF.

The chain joins TRBV6-5 to TRBJ1-1; no definite D call. Per germline, CDR1 MNHEY and CDR2 SVGAGI. Deletions cut 3 bases from V and 2 bases from J, with 10 bases between. The CDR3 is made up of 14 amino acids. This CDR3 reads CASSYWAGNTEAFF. The CDR3, as DNA: TGTGCCAGCAGTTATTGGGCAGGCAACACTGAAGCTTTCTTT.

The chain recombines TRBV5-6 with TRBJ1-2; no reliable D call. Germline V gene lookup returns CDR1 SGHDT and CDR2 YYEEEE. V lost 1 base to trimming and J lost 8 bases, with 6 bases between them. The CDR3 length is 11 residues. The chain's CDR3 is CASSLFQGYTF. The CDR3 region has the DNA TGTGCCAGCAGCTTGTTCCAAGGCTACACCTTC.

The chain has TRBV30 and TRBJ2-1; D is uncertain. The CDR3 loop spans 13 amino acids. Germline lookup yields CDR1 GTSNPN and CDR2 SVGIG (reference sequence). The ends were cut back, 0 bases at V and 6 bases at J, with 9 bases in the middle. The CDR3 here is CAWSVPGLNEQFF. CDR3 DNA: TGTGCCTGGAGTGTACCCGGTCTCAATGAGCAGTTCTTC.

This clone was recorded a few times. This sequence joins TRBV5-6 and TRBJ1-3; 8 nucleotides line up with TRBD1. From germline, CDR1 is SGHDT and CDR2 YYEEEE. This CDR3 region has 14 residues. Trimming removed 3 bases from V and 3 bases from J; junction bases left unmatched: 2. The CDR3 coding sequence is TGTGCCAGCAGCTGGACAGGGATTGGAAACACCATATATTTT. Amino acids: CASSWTGIGNTIYF.

V is TRBV7-9 and J is TRBJ2-1, with TRBD2 matching over 8 bases. The germline V gene has CDR1 SEHNR and CDR2 FQNEAQ (reference sequence). CDR3 length: 16 amino acids. V shed 5 bases and J 9 bases; nucleotides not matched to a gene: 15. CDR3 region: CASSDLRTGGPGEQFF. CDR3 DNA: TGTGCCAGCAGCGACCTAAGGACGGGAGGGCCGGGTGAGCAGTTCTTC.

The gene calls are TRBV7-2 and TRBJ1-2; 11 nucleotides line up with TRBD1. The CDR3 runs 15 residues. The germline gives CDR1 SGHTA, CDR2 FQGNSA. V shed 5 bases, J shed 6 bases, and the junction held 8 bases outside the gene matches. DNA for the CDR3: TGTGCCAGCAGCATGGACAGGGGGCGCATTGATGGCTACACCTTC. Its translation is CASSMDRGRIDGYTF.

The rearrangement links TRBV5-4 to TRBJ1-4; the match to TRBD1 covers 8 bases. Per the germline V gene, CDR1 is SGHNT and CDR2 is YYREEE (reference sequence). V lost 6 bases to trimming and J lost 7 bases; unmatched junction nucleotides: 5. The CDR3 is 13 residues long. The CDR3 protein is CASTPGQGEKLFF. The CDR3 DNA is TGTGCCAGCACCCCAGGACAGGGTGAAAAACTGTTTTTT.

The chain employs TRBV5-3 and TRBJ1-3; a possible D gene is TRBD1 (5 bases). TRBV5-3 is labeled an ORF, and its function is uncertain. This CDR3 comprises 20 residues. V lost 4 bases and J 3 bases, leaving 29 bases between the germline ends. In DNA, the CDR3 is TGTGCCAGAAGCCAACGTGAACAGGTCCCTCTGAAAGGGTGTGGAAACACCATATATTTT. Its translation: CARSQREQVPLKGCGNTIYF.

V usage is TRBV3-1 (or the pseudogene TRBV3-2) and J usage is TRBJ2-5, with TRBD2 identical over 13 bases. The CDR3 runs 16 residues. CDR1 is LGHDT and CDR2 is YNNKEL in the germline V gene (reference sequence). V lost 1 base and J lost 5; bases outside the gene matches: 4. CDR3 sequence (DNA): TGTGCCAGCAGCCAAGTTACTAGCGGGGGGGCGGAGACCCAGTACTTC. Translating gives CASSQVTSGGAETQYF.

This sequence joins TRBV5-1 and TRBJ2-7, with a weak D call TRBD2 (6 bases). CDR3 size: 16 residues. In germline, CDR1 is SGHRS, CDR2 YFSETQ. CDR3 in amino acids: CASSPGVTGSSYEQYV. As DNA, the CDR3 is TGTGCCAGCAGCCCGGGGGTTACGGGTAGCTCCTACGAGCAGTACGTC.

This clone was recorded only once. The chain combines TRBV18 with TRBJ1-2, with TRBD1 identical over 10 bases. J gave up 4 bases and V 3 bases, and 2 bases lay outside the gene matches. Germline V gene lookup returns CDR1 KGHSH and CDR2 LQKENI. The CDR3 has 14 residues. CDR3 in amino acids: CASSPRDRGYGYTF. CDR3 DNA: TGTGCCAGCTCACCTCGGGACAGGGGCTATGGCTACACCTTC.

The chain carries TRBV6-5 and TRBJ1-1, with TRBD1 matching 8 bases. This CDR3 is 12 amino acids long. Germline V lookup: CDR1 MNHEY, CDR2 SVGAGI. V lost 8 bases, J lost 5 bases, and 4 bases stayed unmatched. In DNA, the CDR3 is TGTGCCAGCCGGACAGGGCTTACTGAAGCTTTCTTT. Amino acid sequence: CASRTGLTEAFF.

The V call is TRBV6-5, the J call TRBJ1-2, with TRBD1 identical over 10 bases. From germline, CDR1 is MNHEY and CDR2 SVGAGI. The CDR3 spans 16 residues. V shed 4 bases and J 7 bases; nucleotides not matched to a gene: 12. CDR3 DNA: TGTGCCAGCAGTTCTGACCGGACAGGGGGTATTGGTGGCTACACCTTC. This codes for CASSSDRTGGIGGYTF.

DNA of the CDR3: TGTGCCAGCAGTTACTACGGACAGACTAACTATGGCTACACCTTC. It translates to CASSYYGQTNYGYTF. The chain is built from TRBV6-5 and TRBJ1-2, with TRBD1 as a possible D gene (6 bases). The CDR3 totals 15 residues. CDR1 MNHEY and CDR2 SVGAGI come from the germline V gene. The V end lost 1 base, the J end lost 0 bases, and 9 bases lay between the germline ends.